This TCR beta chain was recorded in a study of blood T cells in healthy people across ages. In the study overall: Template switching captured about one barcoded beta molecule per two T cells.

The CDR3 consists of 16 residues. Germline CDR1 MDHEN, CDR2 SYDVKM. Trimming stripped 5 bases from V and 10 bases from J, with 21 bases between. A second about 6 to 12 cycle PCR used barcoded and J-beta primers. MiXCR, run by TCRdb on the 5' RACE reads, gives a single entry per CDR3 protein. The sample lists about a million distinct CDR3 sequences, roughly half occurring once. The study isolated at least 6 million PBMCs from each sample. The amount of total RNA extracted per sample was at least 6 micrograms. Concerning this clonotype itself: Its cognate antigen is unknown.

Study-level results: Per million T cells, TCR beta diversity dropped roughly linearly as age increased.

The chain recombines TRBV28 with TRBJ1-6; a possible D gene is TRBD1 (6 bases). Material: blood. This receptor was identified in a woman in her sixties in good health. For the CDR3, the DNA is TGTGCCAGCAGTCCTCCTCGGGGACAATCGGTCTCACCCCTCCACTTT. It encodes CASSPPRGQSVSPLHF.